This TCR beta chain comes out of a study of blood T cell repertoires in COVID-19. Study-wide background: Samples representing acute and convalescent COVID-19 were sourced from the United States, Italy and Spain.

The CDR3 has 14 residues. Germline CDR1 MNHEY, CDR2 SVGAGI. V gave up 5 bases and J gave up 8 bases; unmatched junction bases: 8. Produced via immunoSEQ multiplex PCR; TCRdb's table is partial and in-frame only. The sample contains about 140,000 clones, 84% of which appear only once. The participants were between about 18 and 90 years old and came from 24 US areas. The source of this sequence is a woman younger than 35 who had been exposed to COVID-19. The sample comprised PBMCs or T cells enriched from blood (not recorded which). This chain uses TRBV6-5 with TRBJ2-1, with 8 bases that match TRBD2. CDR3 sequence: CASSTHSGTDEQFF. In DNA form, the CDR3 reads TGTGCCAGCAGTACCCATAGCGGGACGGATGAGCAGTTCTTC.